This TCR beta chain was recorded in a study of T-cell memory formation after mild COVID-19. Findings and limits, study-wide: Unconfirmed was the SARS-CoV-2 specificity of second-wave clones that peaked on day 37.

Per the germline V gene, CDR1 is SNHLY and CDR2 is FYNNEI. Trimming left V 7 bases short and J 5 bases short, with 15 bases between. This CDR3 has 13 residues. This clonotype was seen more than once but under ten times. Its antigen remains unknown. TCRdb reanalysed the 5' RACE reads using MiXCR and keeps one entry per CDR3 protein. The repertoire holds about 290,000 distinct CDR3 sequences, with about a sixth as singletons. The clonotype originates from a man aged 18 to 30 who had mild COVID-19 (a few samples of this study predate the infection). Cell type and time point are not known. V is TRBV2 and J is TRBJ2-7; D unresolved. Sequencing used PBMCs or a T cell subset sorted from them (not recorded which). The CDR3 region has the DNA TGTGCCAGCAACCTCGGACGGTCCGACGAGCAGTACTTC. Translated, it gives CASNLGRSDEQYF.